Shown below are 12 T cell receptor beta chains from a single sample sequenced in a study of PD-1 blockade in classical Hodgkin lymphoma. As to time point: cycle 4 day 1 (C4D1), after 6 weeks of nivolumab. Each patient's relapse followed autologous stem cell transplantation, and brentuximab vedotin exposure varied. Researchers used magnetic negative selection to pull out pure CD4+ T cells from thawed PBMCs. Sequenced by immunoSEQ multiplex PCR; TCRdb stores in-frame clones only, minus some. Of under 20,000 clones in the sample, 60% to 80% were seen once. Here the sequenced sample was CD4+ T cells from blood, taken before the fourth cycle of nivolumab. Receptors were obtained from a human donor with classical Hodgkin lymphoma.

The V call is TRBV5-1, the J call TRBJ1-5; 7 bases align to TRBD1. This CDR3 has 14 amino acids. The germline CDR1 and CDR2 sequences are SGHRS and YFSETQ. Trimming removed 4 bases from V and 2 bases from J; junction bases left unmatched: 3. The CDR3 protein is CASSDGTGNQPQHF. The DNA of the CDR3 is TGCGCCAGCAGCGACGGGACAGGCAATCAGCCCCAGCATTTT.

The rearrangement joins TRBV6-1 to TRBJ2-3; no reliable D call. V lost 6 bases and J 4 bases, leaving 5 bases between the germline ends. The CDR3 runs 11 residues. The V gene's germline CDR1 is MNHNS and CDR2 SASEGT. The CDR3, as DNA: TGTGCCAGCAGCCCCTCAGATACGCAGTATTTT. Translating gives CASSPSDTQYF.

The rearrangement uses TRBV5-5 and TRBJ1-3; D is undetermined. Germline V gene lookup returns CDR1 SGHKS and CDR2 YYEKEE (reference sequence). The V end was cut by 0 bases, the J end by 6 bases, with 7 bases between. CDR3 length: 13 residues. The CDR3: CASSLDRINTIYF. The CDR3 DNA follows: TGTGCCAGCAGCTTGGATAGGATAAACACCATATATTTT.

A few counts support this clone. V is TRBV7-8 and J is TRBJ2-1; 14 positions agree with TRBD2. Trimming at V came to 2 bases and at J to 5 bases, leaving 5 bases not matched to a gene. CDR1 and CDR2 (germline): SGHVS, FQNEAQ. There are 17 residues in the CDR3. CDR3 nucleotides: TGTGCCAGCAGCTTAATCAGGACTAGCGGGGGGAACAATGAGCAGTTCTTC. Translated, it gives CASSLIRTSGGNNEQFF.

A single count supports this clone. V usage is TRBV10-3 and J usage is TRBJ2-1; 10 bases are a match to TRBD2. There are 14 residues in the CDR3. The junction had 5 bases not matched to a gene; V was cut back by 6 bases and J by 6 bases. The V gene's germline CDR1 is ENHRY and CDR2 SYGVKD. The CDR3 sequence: CAIRTSGNRNEQFF. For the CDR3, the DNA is TGTGCCATCAGAACTAGCGGGAATCGCAATGAGCAGTTCTTC.

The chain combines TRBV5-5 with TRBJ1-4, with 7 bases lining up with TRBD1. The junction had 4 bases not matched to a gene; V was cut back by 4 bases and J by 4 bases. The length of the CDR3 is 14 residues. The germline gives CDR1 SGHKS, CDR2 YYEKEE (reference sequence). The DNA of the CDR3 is TGTGCCAGCAGCCTAACAGGGGTTAATGAAAAACTGTTTTTT. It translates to CASSLTGVNEKLFF.

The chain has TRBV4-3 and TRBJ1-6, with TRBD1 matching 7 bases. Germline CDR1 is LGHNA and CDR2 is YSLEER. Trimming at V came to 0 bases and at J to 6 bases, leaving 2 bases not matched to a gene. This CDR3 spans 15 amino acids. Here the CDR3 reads CASSQEGTVNSPLHF. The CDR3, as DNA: TGCGCCAGCAGCCAAGAGGGGACAGTTAATTCACCCCTCCACTTT.

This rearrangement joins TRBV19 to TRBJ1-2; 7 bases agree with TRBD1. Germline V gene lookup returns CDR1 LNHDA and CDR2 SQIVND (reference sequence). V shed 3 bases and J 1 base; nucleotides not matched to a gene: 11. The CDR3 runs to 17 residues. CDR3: CASSIREWQGGNYGYTF. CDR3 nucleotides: TGTGCCAGTAGTATTCGTGAGTGGCAGGGGGGTAACTATGGCTACACCTTC.

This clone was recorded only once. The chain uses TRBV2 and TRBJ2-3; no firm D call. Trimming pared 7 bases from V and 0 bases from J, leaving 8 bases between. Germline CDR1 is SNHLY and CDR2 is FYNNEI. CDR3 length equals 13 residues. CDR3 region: CASNIDSTDTQYF. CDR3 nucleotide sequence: TGTGCCAGCAATATAGACAGCACAGATACGCAGTATTTT.

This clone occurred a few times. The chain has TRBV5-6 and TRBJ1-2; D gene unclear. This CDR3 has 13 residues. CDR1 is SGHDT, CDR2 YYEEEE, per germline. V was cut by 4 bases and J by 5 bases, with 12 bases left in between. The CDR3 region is CASSPRPQYGYTF. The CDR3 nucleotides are TGTGCCAGCAGCCCTCGGCCCCAATATGGCTACACCTTC. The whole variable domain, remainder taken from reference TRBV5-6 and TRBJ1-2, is DAGVTQSPTHLIKTRGQQVTLRCSPKSGHDTVSWYQQALGQGPQFIFQYYEEEERQRGNFPDRFSGHQFPNYSSELNVNALLLGDSALYLCASSPRPQYGYTFGSGTRLTVV.

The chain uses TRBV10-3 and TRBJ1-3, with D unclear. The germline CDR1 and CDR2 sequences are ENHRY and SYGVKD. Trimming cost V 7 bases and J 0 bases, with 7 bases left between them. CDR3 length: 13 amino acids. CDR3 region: CAITETSGNTIYF. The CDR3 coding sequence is TGTGCCATCACCGAGACCTCTGGAAACACCATATATTTT.

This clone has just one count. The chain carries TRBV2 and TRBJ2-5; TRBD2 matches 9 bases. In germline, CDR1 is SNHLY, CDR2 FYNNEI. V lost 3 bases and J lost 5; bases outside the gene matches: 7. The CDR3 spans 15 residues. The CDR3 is CASSEWASGAETQYF. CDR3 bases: TGTGCCAGCAGTGAGTGGGCTAGCGGGGCGGAGACCCAGTACTTC.